These T cell receptor beta chains were read from a single sample in a study of T cell changes during pregnancy in multiple sclerosis. Sequencing used immunoSEQ multiplex PCR; TCRdb keeps in-frame clones, though not all of them. This sample has tens of thousands of clones, with more than 85% found just once. Sample: CD4+ T cells from peripheral blood mononuclear cells, taken in the second trimester of pregnancy. The receptors come from a female donor in good health, enrolled as a control in a pregnancy study. Each CDR3 is given without its conserved first and last residue. Fields, in order: V gene, J gene, CDR3 protein.

TRBV7-6	TRBJ1-1	ASSLVGGGLSNTEAF
TRBV10-3	TRBJ2-2	AISESGRGQNTGELF
TRBV10-3	TRBJ1-4	AISEQGAANEKLF
TRBV4-2	TRBJ2-5	ASSQGQGRQETQY
TRBV28	TRBJ2-7	ASSSGTDNYEQY
TRBV19	TRBJ2-3	ASSYTSGGTTDTQY
TRBV5-1	TRBJ1-4	ASSLGGINEKLF
TRBV5-1	TRBJ2-3	ASRATSTDTQY
TRBV2	TRBJ2-1	PRGIQLNEQF
TRBV25-1	TRBJ2-2	ASNSPLQGNTGELF
TRBV2	TRBJ1-2	ASSRGQGNQNYGYT
TRBV4-3	TRBJ2-5	ASSQVVSGGGETQY
TRBV5-1	TRBJ1-6	ASSLEGQHNSPLH
TRBV5-1	TRBJ1-6	ASSLGTGIVGTLH